The 5 T cell receptor beta chains below come from one sample, sequenced in a study of blood T cell repertoires in COVID-19. The method was immunoSEQ multiplex PCR; TCRdb's version includes in-frame clones alone and lacks a portion of them. The sample gives about 97,000 clones, about 91% of which show up once; 15% to 20% is in the top ten. Material: peripheral blood. The receptors here all came from a man in his fifties with acute or convalescent COVID-19.

This clone appeared a single time. The V and J genes are TRBV19 and TRBJ1-4, with 7 nucleotides matching TRBD1. V lost 6 bases and J lost 4; bases outside the gene matches: 14. Germline V lookup: CDR1 LNHDA, CDR2 SQIVND (reference sequence). The CDR3 is 17 amino acids. The CDR3 DNA reads TGTGCCAGTAGCTCTCGGATCTCAGGGGGACTTAATGAAAAACTGTTTTTT. Its translation: CASSSRISGGLNEKLFF.

The genes are TRBV6-1 and TRBJ2-3; D is possibly TRBD1 (5 bases). Germline V gene data show CDR1 as MNHNS and CDR2 as SASEGT. Trimming pared 3 bases from V and 2 bases from J, leaving 12 bases between. This CDR3 is 15 amino acids long. The CDR3 DNA reads as TGTGCCAGCAGTGACAGGGTTGGCTTCACAGATACGCAGTATTTT. Protein product: CASSDRVGFTDTQYF.

This sequence joins TRBV12-3 or TRBV12-4 and TRBJ2-5; D is unresolved. The germline V and J ends were trimmed by 2 bases and 5 bases, with 9 bases remaining between them. The CDR3 extends over 13 amino acids. The CDR3 region is CASSLSTDETQYF. For the CDR3, the DNA is TGTGCCAGCAGTTTAAGTACAGACGAGACCCAGTACTTC.

The V gene is TRBV4-2, the J gene TRBJ1-3; no reliable D call. The CDR3 loop spans 13 amino acids. Trimming cost V 1 base and J 7 bases, with 8 bases left between them. The germline V gene encodes CDR1 LGHNA and CDR2 YNFKEQ. The CDR3 spells CASSQVSGNTIYF. Written as DNA, the CDR3 is TGTGCCAGCAGCCAAGTGTCCGGGAACACCATATATTTT.

A few counts support this clone. The chain is built from TRBV7-9 and TRBJ2-3, with D possibly matching TRBD1 (5 bases). CDR1 is SEHNR and CDR2 is FQNEAQ in the germline V gene (reference sequence). Trimming removed 1 base at V and 5 bases at J, with 13 bases between. The CDR3 totals 15 residues. The CDR3 coding sequence is TGTGCCAGCAGCTTAGGGTTCAGGGTGGAAGATACGCAGTATTTT. Protein: CASSLGFRVEDTQYF.